The rows below give T cell receptor beta chains drawn from one sample of a study of blood T cell repertoires in COVID-19. Method: immunoSEQ multiplex PCR; TCRdb's copy keeps in-frame clones and lacks some. The repertoire holds more than 300,000 clones, with approximately 84% as singletons. The specimen was PBMCs or T cells enriched from blood (not recorded which). These receptor sequences come from a woman between 18 and 29 years old who had recovered from COVID-19. Each CDR3 is given without its conserved first and last residue. The order of the fields is V gene, J gene, CDR3 protein.

V gene: TRBV7-2
J gene: TRBJ2-1
CDR3 protein: ASSSGYEQF

V gene: TRBV25-1
J gene: TRBJ2-3
CDR3 protein: ASSGDPEGVTDTQY

V gene: TRBV4-2
J gene: TRBJ2-2
CDR3 protein: ASSNTGGRFTGELF

V gene: TRBV2
J gene: TRBJ1-1
CDR3 protein: ASSESYGLSEAF

V gene: TRBV28
J gene: TRBJ1-3
CDR3 protein: ASSFGGRGGNTIY

V gene: TRBV7-2
J gene: TRBJ1-5
CDR3 protein: ASSLWAASNQPQH

V gene: TRBV29-1
J gene: TRBJ1-3
CDR3 protein: SVRRDPGNTIY

V gene: TRBV18
J gene: TRBJ1-2
CDR3 protein: ASSPDREAAGYT

V gene: TRBV11-2
J gene: TRBJ1-2
CDR3 protein: ASSLDGGAYGYT

V gene: TRBV5-1
J gene: TRBJ2-1
CDR3 protein: ASSLEALYNEQF

V gene: TRBV6-5
J gene: TRBJ2-7
CDR3 protein: ASSSRTYSSYEQY

V gene: TRBV7-9
J gene: TRBJ1-2
CDR3 protein: AGKGAGYGYT

V gene: TRBV30
J gene: TRBJ1-3
CDR3 protein: AWSEGGPGNTIY

V gene: TRBV30
J gene: TRBJ2-3
CDR3 protein: AWSDPGTRTEVTQY

V gene: TRBV25-1
J gene: TRBJ1-1
CDR3 protein: ASSETNRGGTEAF

V gene: TRBV19
J gene: TRBJ1-1
CDR3 protein: ASSMRQGARVTTEAF

V gene: TRBV5-4
J gene: TRBJ2-5
CDR3 protein: ASSLGGVAGVGETQY

V gene: TRBV5-1
J gene: TRBJ1-4
CDR3 protein: ASSLVGQGSNEKLF

V gene: TRBV18
J gene: TRBJ1-1
CDR3 protein: ASSRRELNTEAF

V gene: TRBV11-2
J gene: TRBJ2-1
CDR3 protein: ASSSSGTSGNEQF

V gene: TRBV6-1
J gene: TRBJ1-4
CDR3 protein: ASSEAGQGKEKLF

V gene: TRBV28
J gene: TRBJ2-7
CDR3 protein: ASTLRDGSSYEQY

V gene: TRBV5-1
J gene: TRBJ2-7
CDR3 protein: ASSLTGGSSYEQY

V gene: TRBV28
J gene: TRBJ2-3
CDR3 protein: ASGLGQGIGDTQY

V gene: TRBV5-5
J gene: TRBJ2-5
CDR3 protein: ASSWGLGYQETQY

V gene: TRBV5-4
J gene: TRBJ2-2
CDR3 protein: ASSLATGWNGELF

V gene: TRBV2
J gene: TRBJ2-1
CDR3 protein: ASSEERLYNEQF

V gene: TRBV28
J gene: TRBJ2-7
CDR3 protein: ASIQGGSSYEQY

V gene: TRBV30
J gene: TRBJ1-4
CDR3 protein: AWSAGFEGGEKLF

V gene: TRBV15
J gene: TRBJ2-7
CDR3 protein: ATSRDRGSYEQY

V gene: TRBV30
J gene: TRBJ2-7
CDR3 protein: AWSGRGGGSYEQY

V gene: TRBV19
J gene: TRBJ1-5
CDR3 protein: ASSMGQGVDQPQH

V gene: TRBV24-1
J gene: TRBJ2-1
CDR3 protein: ATSDGQGTLGIYNEQF

V gene: TRBV10-1
J gene: TRBJ2-5
CDR3 protein: ASSSTREKGVQETQY

V gene: TRBV18
J gene: TRBJ1-3
CDR3 protein: ASSPMTPALSGNTIY

V gene: TRBV28
J gene: TRBJ2-7
CDR3 protein: ASSFRQGIITYEQY

V gene: TRBV2
J gene: TRBJ1-1
CDR3 protein: ASRNGQGGTEAF

V gene: TRBV9
J gene: TRBJ2-1
CDR3 protein: ASTGSGRADNEQF

V gene: TRBV25-1
J gene: TRBJ1-1
CDR3 protein: ASSPGQGFTEAF

V gene: TRBV7-9
J gene: TRBJ2-7
CDR3 protein: ASSLDSSLYEQY

V gene: TRBV19
J gene: TRBJ2-7
CDR3 protein: ASSHPGQGAYEQY

V gene: TRBV12-5
J gene: TRBJ2-2
CDR3 protein: ASGLVREGTGELF

V gene: TRBV3-1/TRBV3-2
J gene: TRBJ2-7
CDR3 protein: ASSQDGGGEQY

V gene: TRBV4-1
J gene: TRBJ1-6
CDR3 protein: ASSQEEGRGHGYNSPLH

V gene: TRBV7-2
J gene: TRBJ2-7
CDR3 protein: ASSFGWDRGHYEQY

V gene: TRBV5-1
J gene: TRBJ1-6
CDR3 protein: ASRPSGTVYNSPLH

V gene: TRBV19
J gene: TRBJ1-6
CDR3 protein: ASTPSTGIGQAPYNSPLH

V gene: TRBV7-9
J gene: TRBJ2-3
CDR3 protein: ASSSTSGGQSATDTQY

V gene: TRBV5-8
J gene: TRBJ1-3
CDR3 protein: ASSWVEGGNTIY

V gene: TRBV10-3
J gene: TRBJ2-1
CDR3 protein: AISGTSGNEQF

V gene: TRBV6-1
J gene: TRBJ2-2
CDR3 protein: ASSELGGRTGELF

V gene: TRBV4-1
J gene: TRBJ2-1
CDR3 protein: ASSPRQGWTSGSPHNEQF

V gene: TRBV5-4
J gene: TRBJ2-2
CDR3 protein: ASSLGRGGLAGERPGELF